The subject of this entry is one T cell receptor beta chain. Its antigen is undetermined. Germline V gene data show CDR1 as DFQATT and CDR2 as SNEGSKA (reference sequence). The V end lost 6 bases, the J end lost 7 bases, and 11 bases lay between the germline ends. The CDR3 loop spans 11 amino acids. These data are taken from a study of regulatory T cells. Study outcomes and limitations: In patients, unique TRB V-J pairs were restricted and V/J usage skewed, especially in Tregs. In CD3G-deficient patients, conventional CD4+ T cells were enriched for hydrophobic CDR3 residues at positions 6 and 7.

The PCR used 52 TRBV and 13 TRBJ primers. Assay used: immunoSEQ multiplex PCR; TCRdb lists only in-frame clones, some missing. The sample lists 20,000 to 25,000 clones, around nine tenths occurring once. A couple of CD3G-deficient patients had more severe autoimmunity; all had some. Patients aged 2 to 39 years had fewer naive T cells. CD4+ T cells were divided by sorting: CD25-high CD127-low Tregs, CD25-low CD127-high conventional cells. The sample consisted of conventional CD4+ T cells sorted from blood. The receptor's source is a child under 18 with CD3G deficiency. The chain combines TRBV20-1 with TRBJ2-3; TRBD1 might be the D (5 bases). The CDR3 bases are TGCAGTGCCACCGGACAAAATACGCAGTATTTT. It encodes CSATGQNTQYF.